The rows below give T cell receptor beta chains drawn from one sample of a study of a mutant IDH1 vaccine in newly diagnosed glioma. These receptors' antigens are unknown. Sequencing used immunoSEQ multiplex PCR; TCRdb keeps in-frame clones, though not all of them. The table includes 110,000 or so clones, roughly 90% detected once. Sequenced material: PBMCs, taken from a glioma patient whose treatment included an IDH1 peptide vaccine. The receptor set was obtained from a woman aged 45-59 years with glioma. Each CDR3 is given with its conserved first and last residue. The order of the fields is clone size, V gene, D gene, J gene, CDR3 protein, CDR3 DNA. A D gene is named only where the DNA matches it firmly. Clone size is stated in some rows and not others, as once, few, many or a class when expanded.

.	TRBV20-1	.	TRBJ1-5	CSVPDILAQHF	.
.	TRBV7-9	.	TRBJ2-5	CASSQAQGQETQYF	TGTGCCAGCAGCCAAGCACAAGGGCAGGAGACCCAGTACTTC
once	TRBV27	.	TRBJ2-2	CASSLLPAGELFF	TGTGCCAGCAGTCTGCTCCCGGCCGGGGAGCTGTTTTTT
.	TRBV5-4	.	TRBJ2-3	CASSLGGRNRGTDTQYF	TGTGCCAGCAGCTTGGGAGGCCGGAACCGTGGCACAGATACGCAGTATTTT
.	TRBV30	.	TRBJ1-4	CAWSASPLGGNEKLFF	TGTGCCTGGAGTGCCTCACCCCTCGGGGGTAATGAAAAACTGTTTTTT
.	TRBV30	.	TRBJ1-1	CAWTGGYTEAFF	TGTGCCTGGACGGGGGGATACACTGAAGCTTTCTTT
.	TRBV15	.	TRBJ1-1	CATSTPGPDGAFF	TGTGCCACCAGCACTCCGGGCCCGGACGGAGCTTTCTTT
once	TRBV6-5	.	TRBJ2-7	CASRSYTGYEQYF	TGTGCCAGCAGAAGTTACACCGGATACGAGCAGTACTTC
.	TRBV6-1	.	TRBJ1-1	CASSVGATEAFF	TGTGCCAGCAGTGTAGGAGCTACTGAAGCTTTCTTT
.	TRBV7-9	.	TRBJ1-4	CASSPGLGGTNEKLFF	TGTGCCAGCAGCCCCGGCTTGGGGGGCACTAATGAAAAACTGTTTTTT
once	TRBV7-8	TRBD1	TRBJ2-1	CASSLDRDNEQFF	TGTGCCAGCAGCCTGGACAGGGACAATGAGCAGTTCTTC
.	TRBV4-1	.	TRBJ1-3	CASSQDAREGGGNTIYF	TGCGCCAGCAGCCAAGATGCGAGAGAAGGTGGAGGAAACACCATATATTTT
.	TRBV23-1	TRBD1	TRBJ1-5	CASSPPRGGRPQHF	TGCGCCAGCAGTCCCCCCAGGGGGGGACGGCCCCAGCATTTT
.	TRBV19	.	TRBJ1-5	CASSIREGGQPQHF	TGTGCCAGTAGTATCCGGGAAGGGGGTCAGCCCCAGCATTTT
.	TRBV11-2	.	TRBJ1-5	CASSLGGGGNQPQHF	TGTGCCAGCAGCTTAGGCGGGGGCGGCAATCAGCCCCAGCATTTT
few	TRBV2	.	TRBJ1-1	CASSEGRGGTEAFF	TGTGCCAGCAGTGAAGGTAGGGGAGGGACTGAAGCTTTCTTT
.	TRBV11-2	.	TRBJ1-5	CASSLDWDQPQHF	TGTGCCAGCAGCTTAGATTGGGATCAGCCCCAGCATTTT
.	TRBV5-1	.	TRBJ2-7	CASSFTADSYEQYF	TGCGCCAGCAGCTTTACAGCCGATTCCTACGAGCAGTACTTC
.	TRBV7-9	TRBD2	TRBJ2-7	CASSSSGYEQYF	TGTGCCAGCAGTTCTAGCGGGTACGAGCAGTACTTC
once	TRBV19	.	TRBJ1-2	CASSVHAANYGYTF	TGTGCCAGTAGTGTGCACGCCGCTAACTATGGCTACACCTTC
.	TRBV28	TRBD1	TRBJ1-5	CASSSGQGLKPQHF	TGTGCCAGCAGTTCCGGACAGGGTCTCAAGCCCCAGCATTTT